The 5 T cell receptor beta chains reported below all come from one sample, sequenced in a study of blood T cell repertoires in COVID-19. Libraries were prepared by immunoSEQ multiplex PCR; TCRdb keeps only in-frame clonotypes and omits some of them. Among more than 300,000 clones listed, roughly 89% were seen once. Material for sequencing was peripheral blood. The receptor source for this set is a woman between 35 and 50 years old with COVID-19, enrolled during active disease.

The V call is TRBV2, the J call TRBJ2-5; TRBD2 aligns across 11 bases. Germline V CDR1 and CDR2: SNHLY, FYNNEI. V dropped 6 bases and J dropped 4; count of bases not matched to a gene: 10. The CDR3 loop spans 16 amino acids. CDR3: CASSLSGGALGETQYF. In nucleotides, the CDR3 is TGTGCCAGCAGCCTTAGCGGGGGGGCCCTTGGAGAGACCCAGTACTTC.

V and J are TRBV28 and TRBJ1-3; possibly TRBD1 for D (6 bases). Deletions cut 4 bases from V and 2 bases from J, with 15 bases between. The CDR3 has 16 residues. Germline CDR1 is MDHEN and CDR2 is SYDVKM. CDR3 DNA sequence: TGTGCCAGCAGTTCCGAATCAGGGGATACTGGAAACACCATATATTTT. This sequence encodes CASSSESGDTGNTIYF.

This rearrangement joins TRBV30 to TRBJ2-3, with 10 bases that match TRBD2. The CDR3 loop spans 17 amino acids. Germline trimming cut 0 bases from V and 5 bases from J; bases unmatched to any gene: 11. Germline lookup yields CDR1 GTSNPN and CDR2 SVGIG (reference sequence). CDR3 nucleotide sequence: TGTGCCTGGAGTGTAAGGGGGGCTAGCGGGGGTATAGATACGCAGTATTTT. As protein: CAWSVRGASGGIDTQYF.

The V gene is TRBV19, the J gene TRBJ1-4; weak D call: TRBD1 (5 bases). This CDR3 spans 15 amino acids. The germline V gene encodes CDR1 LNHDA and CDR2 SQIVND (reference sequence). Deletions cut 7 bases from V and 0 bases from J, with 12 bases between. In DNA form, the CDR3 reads TGTGCCAGTAATAAGGGGTCGGCAACTAATGAAAAACTGTTTTTT. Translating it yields CASNKGSATNEKLFF.

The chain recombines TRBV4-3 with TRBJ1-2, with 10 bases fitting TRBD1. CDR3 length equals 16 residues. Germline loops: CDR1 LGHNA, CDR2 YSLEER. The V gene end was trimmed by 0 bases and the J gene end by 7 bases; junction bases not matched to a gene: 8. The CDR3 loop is CASSQETGGLSSGYTF. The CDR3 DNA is TGCGCCAGCAGCCAAGAGACAGGGGGCCTTTCTTCTGGCTACACCTTC.